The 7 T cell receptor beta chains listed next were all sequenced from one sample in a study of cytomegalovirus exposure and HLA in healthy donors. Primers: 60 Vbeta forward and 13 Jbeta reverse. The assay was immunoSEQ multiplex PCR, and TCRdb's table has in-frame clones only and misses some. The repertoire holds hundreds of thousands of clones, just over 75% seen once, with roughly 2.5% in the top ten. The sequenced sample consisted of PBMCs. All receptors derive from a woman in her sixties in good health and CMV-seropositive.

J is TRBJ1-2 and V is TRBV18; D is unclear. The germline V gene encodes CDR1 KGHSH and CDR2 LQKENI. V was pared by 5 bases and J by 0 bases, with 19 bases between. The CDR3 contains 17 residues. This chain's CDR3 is CASSSSAGSQPNYGYTF. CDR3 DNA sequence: TGTGCCAGCTCATCCTCCGCGGGCAGCCAACCTAACTATGGCTACACCTTC.

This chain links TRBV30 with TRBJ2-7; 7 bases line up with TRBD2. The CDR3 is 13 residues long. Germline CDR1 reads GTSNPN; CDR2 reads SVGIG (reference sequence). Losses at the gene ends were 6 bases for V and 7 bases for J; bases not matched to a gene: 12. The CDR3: CACHPAGVWEQYF. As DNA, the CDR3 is TGTGCCTGTCACCCCGCGGGGGTGTGGGAGCAGTACTTC.

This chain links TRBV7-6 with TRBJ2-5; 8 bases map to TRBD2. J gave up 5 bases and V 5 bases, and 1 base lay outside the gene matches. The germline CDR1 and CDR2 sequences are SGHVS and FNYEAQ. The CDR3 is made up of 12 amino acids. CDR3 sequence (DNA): TGTGCCAGCAGCCGCGGGGGGGAGACCCAGTACTTC. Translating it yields CASSRGGETQYF.

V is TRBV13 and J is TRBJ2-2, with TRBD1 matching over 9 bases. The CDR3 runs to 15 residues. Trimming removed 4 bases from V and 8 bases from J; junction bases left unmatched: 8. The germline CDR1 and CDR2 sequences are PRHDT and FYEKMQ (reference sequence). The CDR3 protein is CASSWEQGAGGELFF. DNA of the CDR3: TGTGCCAGCAGCTGGGAACAGGGGGCTGGTGGGGAGCTGTTTTTT.

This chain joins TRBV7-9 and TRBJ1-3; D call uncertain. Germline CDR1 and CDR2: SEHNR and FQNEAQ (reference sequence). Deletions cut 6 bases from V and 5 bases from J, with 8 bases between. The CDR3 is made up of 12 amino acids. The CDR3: CASSFRRNTIYF. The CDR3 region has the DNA TGTGCCAGCAGTTTCAGGCGAAACACCATATATTTT.

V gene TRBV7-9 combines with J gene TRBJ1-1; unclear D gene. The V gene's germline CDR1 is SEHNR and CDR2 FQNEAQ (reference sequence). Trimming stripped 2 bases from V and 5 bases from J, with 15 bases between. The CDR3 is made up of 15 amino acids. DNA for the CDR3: TGTGCCAGCAGCTTATTTGGGGAAGCGGTAACTGAAGCTTTCTTT. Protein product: CASSLFGEAVTEAFF.

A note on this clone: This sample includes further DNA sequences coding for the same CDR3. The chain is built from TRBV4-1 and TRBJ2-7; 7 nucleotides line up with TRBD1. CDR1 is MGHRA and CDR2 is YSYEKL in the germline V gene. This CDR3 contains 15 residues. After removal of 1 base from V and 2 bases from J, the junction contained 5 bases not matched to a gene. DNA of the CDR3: TGCGCCAGCAGCCAAGCATGGGACAGTACCTACGAGCAGTACTTC. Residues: CASSQAWDSTYEQYF.